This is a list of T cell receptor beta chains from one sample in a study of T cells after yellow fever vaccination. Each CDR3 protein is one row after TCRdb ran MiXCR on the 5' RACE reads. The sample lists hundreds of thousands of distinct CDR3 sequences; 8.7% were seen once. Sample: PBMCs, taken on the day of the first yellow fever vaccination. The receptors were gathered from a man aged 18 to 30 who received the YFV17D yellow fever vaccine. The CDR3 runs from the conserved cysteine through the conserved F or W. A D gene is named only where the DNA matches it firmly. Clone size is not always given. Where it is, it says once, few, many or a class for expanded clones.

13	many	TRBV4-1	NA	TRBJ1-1	CASSPRENTEAFF	TGCGCCAGCAGCCCCCGGGAGAACACTGAAGCTTTCTTT
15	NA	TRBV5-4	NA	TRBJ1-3	CASSLGQSSGNTIYF	TGTGCCAGCAGCTTGGGACAGTCGTCTGGAAACACCATATATTTT
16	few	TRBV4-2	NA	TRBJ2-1	CASSREGGGGYNEQFF	TGTGCCAGCAGTAGAGAGGGGGGCGGAGGTTACAATGAGCAGTTCTTC
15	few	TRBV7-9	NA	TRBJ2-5	CASSLIPSGGETQYF	TGTGCCAGCAGCTTAATTCCTTCGGGCGGGGAGACCCAGTACTTC
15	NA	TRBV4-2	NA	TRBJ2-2	CASSQSGASTGELFF	TGTGCCAGCAGCCAATCCGGGGCCTCCACCGGGGAGCTGTTTTTT
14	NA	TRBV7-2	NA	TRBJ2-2	CASSPQGRGGELFF	TGTGCCAGCAGCCCTCAGGGGCGCGGCGGGGAGCTGTTTTTT
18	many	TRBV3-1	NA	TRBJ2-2	CASSQESKGDPNTGELFF	TGTGCCAGCAGCCAAGAATCTAAAGGCGACCCGAACACCGGGGAGCTGTTTTTT
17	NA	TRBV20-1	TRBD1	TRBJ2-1	CSARDLLVATGLHEQFF	TGCAGTGCTAGAGATCTCTTAGTGGCGACAGGGCTCCATGAGCAGTTCTTC
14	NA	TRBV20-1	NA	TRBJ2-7	CSARGKKALYEQYF	TGCAGTGCTAGAGGGAAAAAGGCTCTCTACGAGCAGTACTTC
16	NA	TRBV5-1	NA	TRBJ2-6	CASSLEGTVGANVLTF	TGCGCCAGCAGCTTGGAGGGGACGGTTGGGGCCAACGTCCTGACTTTC
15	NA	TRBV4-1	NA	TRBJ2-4	CASSQEGPGWDIQYF	TGCGCCAGCAGCCAAGAGGGTCCAGGGTGGGACATTCAGTACTTC
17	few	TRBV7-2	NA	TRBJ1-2	CASSFILRGPGLDGYTF	TGTGCCAGCAGCTTCATTCTGCGGGGGCCAGGGTTGGATGGCTACACCTTC
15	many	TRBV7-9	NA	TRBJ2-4	CASSFWGVGANIQYF	TGTGCCAGCAGCTTCTGGGGGGTAGGGGCGAACATTCAGTACTTC
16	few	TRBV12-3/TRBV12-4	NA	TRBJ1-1	CASSSAYQGEVTEAFF	TGTGCCAGCAGTTCTGCTTACCAGGGAGAGGTCACTGAAGCTTTCTTT
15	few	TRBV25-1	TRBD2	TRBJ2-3	CASSGRGGSSDTQYF	TGTGCCAGCAGTGGTCGCGGGGGTTCCTCAGATACGCAGTATTTT
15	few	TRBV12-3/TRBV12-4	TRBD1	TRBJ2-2	CASSQQGALAGELFF	TGTGCCAGCAGCCAACAGGGGGCTCTGGCCGGGGAGCTGTTTTTT
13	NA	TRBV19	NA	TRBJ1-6	CASSSSRGSPLHF	TGTGCCAGTAGTTCCTCCAGGGGCTCACCCCTCCACTTT
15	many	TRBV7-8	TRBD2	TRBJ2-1	CASSLRLAGGDEQFF	TGTGCCAGCAGCTTACGGCTAGCGGGGGGGGATGAGCAGTTCTTC
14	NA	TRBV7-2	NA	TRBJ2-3	CASSLFAITDTQYF	TGTGCCAGCAGCTTGTTCGCGATTACAGATACGCAGTATTTT
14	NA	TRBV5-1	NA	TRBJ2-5	CATTDGRHPETQYF	TGCGCCACAACGGACGGCAGACACCCAGAGACCCAGTACTTC
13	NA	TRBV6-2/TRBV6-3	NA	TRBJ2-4	CASSGLAKNIQYF	TGTGCCAGCAGTGGCCTGGCCAAAAACATTCAGTACTTC
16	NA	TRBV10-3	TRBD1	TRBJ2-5	CAISEQGQGSQETQYF	TGTGCCATCAGTGAGCAGGGACAGGGGTCCCAAGAGACCCAGTACTTC
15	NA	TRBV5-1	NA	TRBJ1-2	CASSSGRSPTRGYTF	TGCGCCAGCAGCTCCGGACGTTCACCTACCCGGGGCTACACCTTC
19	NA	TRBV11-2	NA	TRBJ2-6	CASSSSRVQSSSGANVLTF	TGTGCCAGCAGCTCCTCGAGGGTCCAGAGCTCCTCTGGGGCCAACGTCCTGACTTTC
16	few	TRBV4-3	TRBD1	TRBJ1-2	CASSQGGQGALYGYTF	TGCGCCAGCAGCCAAGGCGGACAGGGGGCCCTCTATGGCTACACCTTC
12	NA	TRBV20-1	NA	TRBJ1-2	CSARSREGGYTF	TGCAGTGCTAGAAGTAGGGAAGGCGGCTACACCTTC
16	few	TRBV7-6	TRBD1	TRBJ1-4	CASSLGSGTANEKLFF	TGTGCCAGCAGCCTAGGATCCGGGACAGCTAATGAAAAACTGTTTTTT
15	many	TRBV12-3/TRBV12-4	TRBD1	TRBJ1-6	CASRTGTGVNSPLHF	TGTGCCAGCCGTACCGGGACAGGGGTTAATTCACCCCTCCACTTT
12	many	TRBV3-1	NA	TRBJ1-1	CASSQGVGEAFF	TGTGCCAGCAGCCAAGGAGTAGGGGAAGCTTTCTTT
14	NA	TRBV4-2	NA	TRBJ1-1	CASSQNDRNTEAFF	TGTGCCAGCAGCCAAAACGACAGGAACACTGAAGCTTTCTTT
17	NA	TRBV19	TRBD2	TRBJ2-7	CASSILKGAGVAYEQYF	TGTGCCAGTAGTATTCTTAAGGGAGCGGGGGTCGCCTACGAGCAGTACTTC
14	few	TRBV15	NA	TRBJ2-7	CATSSVSSSYEQYF	TGTGCCACCAGCAGTGTATCGAGCTCCTACGAGCAGTACTTC
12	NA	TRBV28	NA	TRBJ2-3	CGARSSTDTQYF	TGCGGAGCCCGTTCCAGCACAGATACGCAGTATTTT
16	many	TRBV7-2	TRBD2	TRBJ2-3	CASSLGLAGGSDTQYF	TGTGCCAGCAGCTTAGGGCTAGCGGGGGGTTCAGATACGCAGTATTTT
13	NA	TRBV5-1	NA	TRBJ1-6	CASRGETNSPLHF	TGCGCCAGCCGGGGCGAAACTAATTCACCCCTCCACTTT
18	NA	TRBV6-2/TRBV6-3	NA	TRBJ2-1	CASSYAGSTSLVPREQFF	TGTGCCAGCAGTTACGCCGGTTCCACTTCACTAGTGCCGCGTGAGCAGTTCTTC
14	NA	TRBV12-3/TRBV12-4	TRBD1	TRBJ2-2	CASKGTGNTGELFF	TGTGCCAGCAAAGGGACAGGGAACACCGGGGAGCTGTTTTTT
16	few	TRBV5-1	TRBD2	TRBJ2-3	CASSLGVAGATDTQYF	TGCGCCAGCAGCTTGGGGGTAGCGGGGGCCACAGATACGCAGTATTTT
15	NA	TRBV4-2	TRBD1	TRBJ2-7	CASSQPTGGLYEQYF	TGTGCCAGCAGCCAACCGACAGGGGGCTTGTACGAGCAGTACTTC
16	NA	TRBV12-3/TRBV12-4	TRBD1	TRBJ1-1	CASTPGQVSMNTEAFF	TGTGCCAGCACCCCTGGACAGGTTAGCATGAACACTGAAGCTTTCTTT
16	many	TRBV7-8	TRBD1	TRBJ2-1	CASSVPDRSLANEQFF	TGTGCCAGCAGCGTCCCGGACAGGTCTTTGGCCAATGAGCAGTTCTTC
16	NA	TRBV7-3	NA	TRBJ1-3	CASSLTGQGSGNTIYF	TGTGCCAGCAGCTTAACGGGGCAGGGTTCCGGAAACACCATATATTTT
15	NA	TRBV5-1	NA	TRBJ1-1	CATSWGVRGDTEAFF	TGCGCCACCAGCTGGGGGGTTAGGGGGGACACTGAAGCTTTCTTT
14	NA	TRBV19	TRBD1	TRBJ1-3	CASSTGGTGNTIYF	TGTGCCAGTTCAACAGGGGGAACTGGAAACACCATATATTTT
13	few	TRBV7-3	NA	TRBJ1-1	CASSFQGGAEAFF	TGTGCCAGCAGCTTTCAGGGAGGGGCTGAAGCTTTCTTT
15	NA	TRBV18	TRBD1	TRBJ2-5	CASSPTTGNQETQYF	TGTGCCAGCTCCCCGACGACAGGGAACCAAGAGACCCAGTACTTC
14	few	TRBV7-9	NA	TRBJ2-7	CASSSRDGPYEQYF	TGTGCCAGCAGCTCCAGGGACGGCCCCTACGAGCAGTACTTC
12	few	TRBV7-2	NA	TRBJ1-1	CASSPVGAEAFF	TGTGCCAGCAGCCCGGTTGGCGCTGAAGCTTTCTTT
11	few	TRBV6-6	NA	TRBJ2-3	CASSSWYTQYF	TGTGCCAGCAGTTCCTGGTATACGCAGTATTTT
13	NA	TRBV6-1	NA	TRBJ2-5	CASSRPNLETQYF	TGTGCCAGCTCCCGCCCAAACTTGGAGACCCAGTACTTC
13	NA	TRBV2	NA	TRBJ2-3	CASSVFVSDTQYF	TGTGCCAGCAGTGTGTTCGTTTCAGATACGCAGTATTTT
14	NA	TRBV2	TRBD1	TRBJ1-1	CASRTATGGTEAFF	TGTGCCAGCAGAACCGCAACAGGGGGCACTGAAGCTTTCTTT
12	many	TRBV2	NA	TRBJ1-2	CASSENGYGYTF	TGTGCCAGCAGTGAGAATGGTTATGGCTACACCTTC
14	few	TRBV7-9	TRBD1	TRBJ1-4	CASGLARQGEKLFF	TGTGCCAGCGGCTTAGCGCGACAGGGGGAAAAACTGTTTTTT
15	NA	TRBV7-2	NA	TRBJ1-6	CASSFSAGDNSPLHF	TGTGCCAGCAGCTTTTCGGCAGGGGATAATTCACCCCTCCACTTT
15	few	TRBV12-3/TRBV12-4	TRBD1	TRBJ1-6	CASSLQDRGRSPLHF	TGTGCCAGCAGTTTACAGGACAGGGGGCGATCACCCCTCCACTTT
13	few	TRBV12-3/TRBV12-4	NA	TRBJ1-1	CASSFGWDTEAFF	TGTGCCAGCAGTTTTGGGTGGGACACTGAAGCTTTCTTT